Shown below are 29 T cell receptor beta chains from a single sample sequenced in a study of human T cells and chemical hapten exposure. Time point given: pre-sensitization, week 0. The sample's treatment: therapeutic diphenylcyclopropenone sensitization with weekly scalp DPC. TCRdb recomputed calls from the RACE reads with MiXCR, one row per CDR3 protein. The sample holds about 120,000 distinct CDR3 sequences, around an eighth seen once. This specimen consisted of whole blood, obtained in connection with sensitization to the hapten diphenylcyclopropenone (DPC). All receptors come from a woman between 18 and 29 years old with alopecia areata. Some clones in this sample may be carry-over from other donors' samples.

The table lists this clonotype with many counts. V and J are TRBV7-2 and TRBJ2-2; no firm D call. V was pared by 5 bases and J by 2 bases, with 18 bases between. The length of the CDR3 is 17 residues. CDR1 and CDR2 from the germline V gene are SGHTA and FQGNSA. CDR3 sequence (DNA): TGTGCCAGCAGCCCTCAAAAGATAAGCTCCAACACCGGGGAGCTGTTTTTT. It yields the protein CASSPQKISSNTGELFF.

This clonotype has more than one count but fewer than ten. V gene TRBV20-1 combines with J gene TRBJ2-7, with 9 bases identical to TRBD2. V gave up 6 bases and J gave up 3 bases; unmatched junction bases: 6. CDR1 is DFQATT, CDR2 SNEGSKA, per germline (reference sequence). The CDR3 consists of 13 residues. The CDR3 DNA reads TGCAGTGCGATTGGACTAGCGAACTACGAGCAGTACTTC. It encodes CSAIGLANYEQYF.

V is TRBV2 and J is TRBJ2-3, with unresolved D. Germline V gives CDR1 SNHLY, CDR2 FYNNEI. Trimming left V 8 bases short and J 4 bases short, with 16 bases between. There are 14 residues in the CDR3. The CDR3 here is CASSWTASADTQYF. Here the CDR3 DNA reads TGTGCCAGCTCTTGGACCGCCTCGGCAGATACGCAGTATTTT.

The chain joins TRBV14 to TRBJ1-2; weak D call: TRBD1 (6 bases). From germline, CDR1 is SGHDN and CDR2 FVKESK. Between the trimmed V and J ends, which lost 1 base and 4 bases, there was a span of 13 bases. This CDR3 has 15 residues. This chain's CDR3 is CASSQAQGFTYGYTF. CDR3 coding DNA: TGTGCCAGCAGCCAAGCACAGGGCTTCACCTATGGCTACACCTTC.

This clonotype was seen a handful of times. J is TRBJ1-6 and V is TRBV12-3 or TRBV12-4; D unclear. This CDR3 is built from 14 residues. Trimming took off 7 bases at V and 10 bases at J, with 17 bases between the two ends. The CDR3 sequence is CASTSRQGGSPLHF. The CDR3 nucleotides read TGTGCCAGCACTTCAAGACAAGGCGGATCACCCCTCCACTTT.

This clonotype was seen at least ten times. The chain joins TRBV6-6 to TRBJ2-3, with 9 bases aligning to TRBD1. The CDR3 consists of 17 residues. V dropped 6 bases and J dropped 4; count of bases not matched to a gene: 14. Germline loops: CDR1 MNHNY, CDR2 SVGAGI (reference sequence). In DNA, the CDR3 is TGTGCCAGCAGCCCCCGGGCCACAGGGGGCAGGGCAGATACGCAGTATTTT. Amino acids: CASSPRATGGRADTQYF.

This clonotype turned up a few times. The CDR3 DNA is TGCGCCAGCAGCTCCGTCCCCAATCAGCCCCAGCATTTT. This codes for CASSSVPNQPQHF. The chain joins TRBV5-1 to TRBJ1-5; no clear D gene. The length of the CDR3 is 13 residues. Germline-derived CDR1 and CDR2 are SGHRS and YFSETQ. V gave up 3 bases and J gave up 3 bases, with 7 bases separating them.

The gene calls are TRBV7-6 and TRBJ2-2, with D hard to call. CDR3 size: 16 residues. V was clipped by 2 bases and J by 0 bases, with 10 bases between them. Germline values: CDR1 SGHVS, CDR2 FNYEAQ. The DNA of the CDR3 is TGTGCCAGCAGCTTATGGGCAGGTTCGAACACCGGGGAGCTGTTTTTT. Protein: CASSLWAGSNTGELFF. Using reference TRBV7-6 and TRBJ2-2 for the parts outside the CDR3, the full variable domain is GAGVSQSPRYKVTKRGQDVALRCDPISGHVSLYWYRQALGQGPEFLTYFNYEAQQDKSGLPNDRFSAERPEGSISTLTIQRTEQRDSAMYRCASSLWAGSNTGELFFGEGSRLTVL.

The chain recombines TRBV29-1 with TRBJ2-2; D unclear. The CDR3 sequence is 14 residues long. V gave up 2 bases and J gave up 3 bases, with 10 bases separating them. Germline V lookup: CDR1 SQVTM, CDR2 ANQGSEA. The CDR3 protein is CSVESGSHTGELFF. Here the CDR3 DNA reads TGCAGCGTTGAATCTGGAAGCCACACCGGGGAGCTGTTTTTT.

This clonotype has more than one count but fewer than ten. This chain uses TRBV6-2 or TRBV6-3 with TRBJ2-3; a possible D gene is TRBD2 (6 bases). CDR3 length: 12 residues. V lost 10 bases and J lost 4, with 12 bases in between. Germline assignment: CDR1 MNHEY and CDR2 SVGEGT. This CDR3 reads CATTPGADTQYF. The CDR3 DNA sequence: TGTGCCACTACTCCGGGAGCAGATACGCAGTATTTT.

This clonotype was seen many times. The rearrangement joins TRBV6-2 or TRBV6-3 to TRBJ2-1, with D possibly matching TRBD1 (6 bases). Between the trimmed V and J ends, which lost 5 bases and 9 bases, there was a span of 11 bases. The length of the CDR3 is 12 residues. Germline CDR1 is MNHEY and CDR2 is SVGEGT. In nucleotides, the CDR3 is TGTGCCAGCAGTCCACAGGGCTCTGAGCAGTTCTTC. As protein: CASSPQGSEQFF.

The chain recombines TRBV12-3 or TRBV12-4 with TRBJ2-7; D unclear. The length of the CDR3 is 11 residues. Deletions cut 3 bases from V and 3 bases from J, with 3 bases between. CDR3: CASSFDYEQYF. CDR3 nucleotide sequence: TGTGCCAGCAGTTTCGACTACGAGCAGTACTTC.

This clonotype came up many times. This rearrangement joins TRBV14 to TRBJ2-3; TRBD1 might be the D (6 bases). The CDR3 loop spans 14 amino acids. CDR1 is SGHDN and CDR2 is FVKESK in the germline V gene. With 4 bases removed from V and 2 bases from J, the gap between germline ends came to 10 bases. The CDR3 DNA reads TGTGCCAGCAGCCGTGGACAGTCCACAGATACGCAGTATTTT. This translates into CASSRGQSTDTQYF.

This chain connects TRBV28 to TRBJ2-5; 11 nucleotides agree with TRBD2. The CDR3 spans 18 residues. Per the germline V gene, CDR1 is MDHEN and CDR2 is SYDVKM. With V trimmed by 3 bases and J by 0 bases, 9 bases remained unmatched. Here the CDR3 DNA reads TGTGCCAGCAGTTTTCCGACTAGCGGGGCACGTTACCAAGAGACCCAGTACTTC. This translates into CASSFPTSGARYQETQYF.

CDR3 region: CASSYVGTQYF. CDR3 DNA: TGTGCCAGCAGTTACGTGGGGACCCAGTACTTC. The rearrangement joins TRBV6-2 or TRBV6-3 to TRBJ2-5, with D unresolved. The germline V gene encodes CDR1 MNHEY and CDR2 SVGEGT. V lost 2 bases to trimming and J lost 7 bases, with 5 bases between them. The CDR3 sequence is 11 residues long.

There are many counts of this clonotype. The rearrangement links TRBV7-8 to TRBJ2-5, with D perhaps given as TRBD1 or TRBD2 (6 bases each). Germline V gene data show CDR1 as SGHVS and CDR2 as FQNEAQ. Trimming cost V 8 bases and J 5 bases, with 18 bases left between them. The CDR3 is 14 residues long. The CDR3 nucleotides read TGTGCCAGCGTTCCCCGGGGGCGGTCGGAGACCCAGTACTTC. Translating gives CASVPRGRSETQYF. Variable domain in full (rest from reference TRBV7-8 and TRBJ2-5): GAGVSQSPRYKVAKRGQDVALRCDPISGHVSLFWYQQALGQGPEFLTYFQNEAQLDKSGLPSDRFFAERPEGSVSTLKIQRTQQEDSAVYLCASVPRGRSETQYFGPGTRLLVL.

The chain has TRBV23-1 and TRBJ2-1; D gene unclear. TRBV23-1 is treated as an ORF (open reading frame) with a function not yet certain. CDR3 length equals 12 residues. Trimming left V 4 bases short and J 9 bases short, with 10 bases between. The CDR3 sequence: CASSPEPCEQFF. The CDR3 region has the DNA TGCGCCAGCAGTCCGGAGCCCTGTGAGCAGTTCTTC.

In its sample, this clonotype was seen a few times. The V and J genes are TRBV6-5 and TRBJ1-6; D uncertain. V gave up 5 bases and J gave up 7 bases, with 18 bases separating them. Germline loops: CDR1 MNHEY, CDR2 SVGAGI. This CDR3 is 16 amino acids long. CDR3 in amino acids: CASSIITGNGNSPLHF. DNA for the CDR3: TGTGCCAGCAGTATAATAACGGGGAATGGGAATTCACCCCTCCACTTT.

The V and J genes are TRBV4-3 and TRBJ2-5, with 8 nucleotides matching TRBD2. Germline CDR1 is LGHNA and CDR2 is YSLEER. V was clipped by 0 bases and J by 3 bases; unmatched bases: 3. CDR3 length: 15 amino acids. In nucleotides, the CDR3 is TGCGCCAGCAGCCAAGATTGGCGGGGGGAAGAGACCCAGTACTTC. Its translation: CASSQDWRGEETQYF.

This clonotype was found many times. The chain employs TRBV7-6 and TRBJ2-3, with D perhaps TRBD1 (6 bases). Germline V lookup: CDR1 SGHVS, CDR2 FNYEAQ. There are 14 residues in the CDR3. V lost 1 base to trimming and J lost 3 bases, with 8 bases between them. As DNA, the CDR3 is TGTGCCAGCAGCTTAGATACAGGGACAGATACGCAGTATTTT. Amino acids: CASSLDTGTDTQYF. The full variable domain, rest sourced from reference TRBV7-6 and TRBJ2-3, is GAGVSQSPRYKVTKRGQDVALRCDPISGHVSLYWYRQALGQGPEFLTYFNYEAQQDKSGLPNDRFSAERPEGSISTLTIQRTEQRDSAMYRCASSLDTGTDTQYFGPGTRLTVL.

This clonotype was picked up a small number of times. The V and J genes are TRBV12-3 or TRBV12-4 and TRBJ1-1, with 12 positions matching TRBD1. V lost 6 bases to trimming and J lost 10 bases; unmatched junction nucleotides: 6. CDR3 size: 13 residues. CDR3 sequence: CASSPGQGARAFF. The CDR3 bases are TGTGCCAGCAGCCCGGGACAGGGGGCTCGAGCTTTCTTT.

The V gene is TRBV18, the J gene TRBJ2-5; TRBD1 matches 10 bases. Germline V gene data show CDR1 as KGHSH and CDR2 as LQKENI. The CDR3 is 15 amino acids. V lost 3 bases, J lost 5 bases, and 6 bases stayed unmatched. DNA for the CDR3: TGTGCCAGCTCACCCGGGACAGGGGTTGGCGAGACCCAGTACTTC. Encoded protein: CASSPGTGVGETQYF.

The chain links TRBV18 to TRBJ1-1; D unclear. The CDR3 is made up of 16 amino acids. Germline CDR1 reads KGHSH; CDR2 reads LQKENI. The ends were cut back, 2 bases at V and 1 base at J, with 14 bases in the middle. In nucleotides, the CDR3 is TGTGCCAGCTCACCAATCGGGCCGAGGAAGAACACTGAAGCTTTCTTT. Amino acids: CASSPIGPRKNTEAFF.

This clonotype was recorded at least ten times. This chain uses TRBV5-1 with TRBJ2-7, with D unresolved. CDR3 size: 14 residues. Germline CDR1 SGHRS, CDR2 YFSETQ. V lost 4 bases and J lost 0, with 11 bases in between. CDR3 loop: CASSAYSTSYEQYF. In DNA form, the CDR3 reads TGCGCCAGCAGCGCATACAGTACCTCCTACGAGCAGTACTTC.

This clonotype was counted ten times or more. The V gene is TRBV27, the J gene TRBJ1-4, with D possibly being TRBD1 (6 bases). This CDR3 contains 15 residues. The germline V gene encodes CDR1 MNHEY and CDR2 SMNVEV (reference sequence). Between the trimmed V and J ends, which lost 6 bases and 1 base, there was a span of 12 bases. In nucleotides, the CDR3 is TGTGCCAGCAGGAACAGGGTGGGAACTAATGAAAAACTGTTTTTT. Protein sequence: CASRNRVGTNEKLFF.

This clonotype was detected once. The CDR3 reads CASSLERGYGNTIYF. Here the CDR3 DNA reads TGTGCCAGCAGCTTAGAGCGCGGTTATGGAAACACCATATATTTT. The chain links TRBV7-2 to TRBJ1-3, with D hard to call. The CDR3 spans 15 residues. Germline-derived CDR1 and CDR2 are SGHTA and FQGNSA. V lost 1 base to trimming and J lost 3 bases, with 10 bases between them.

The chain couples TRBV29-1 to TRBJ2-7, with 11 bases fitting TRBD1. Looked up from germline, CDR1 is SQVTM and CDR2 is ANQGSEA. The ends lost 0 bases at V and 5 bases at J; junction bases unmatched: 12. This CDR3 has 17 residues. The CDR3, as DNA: TGCAGCGTTGAAGATCGGATGCGCGGACAGGGGGCAGACGAGCAGTACTTC. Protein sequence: CSVEDRMRGQGADEQYF.

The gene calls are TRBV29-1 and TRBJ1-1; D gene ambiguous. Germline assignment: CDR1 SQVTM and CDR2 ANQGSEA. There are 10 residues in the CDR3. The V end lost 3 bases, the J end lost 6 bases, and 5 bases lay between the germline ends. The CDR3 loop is CSVDVAEAFF. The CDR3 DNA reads TGCAGCGTTGACGTCGCTGAAGCTTTCTTT.

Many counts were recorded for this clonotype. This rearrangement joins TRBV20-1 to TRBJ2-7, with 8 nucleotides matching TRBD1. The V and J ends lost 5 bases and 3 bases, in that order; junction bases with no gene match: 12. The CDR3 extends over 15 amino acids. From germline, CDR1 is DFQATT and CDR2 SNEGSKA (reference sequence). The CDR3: CSAADRARSSYEQYF. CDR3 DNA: TGCAGTGCTGCGGACAGGGCACGGTCTAGCTACGAGCAGTACTTC.